This T cell receptor beta chain was captured in a study of blood T cell repertoires in COVID-19. Study information: Whether acute or convalescent, the COVID-19 samples came from the United States, Italy and Spain. The analysed material was cDNA or gDNA that came from T cells, B-cell-depleted T cells, or PBMCs.

CDR1 is PRHDT, CDR2 FYEKMQ, per germline (reference sequence). V lost 2 bases to trimming and J lost 0 bases, with 8 bases between them. This CDR3 contains 14 residues. As handled by the study authors: The assay estimated nucleated cells by amplifying reference gene primers. Sequenced by immunoSEQ multiplex PCR; TCRdb stores in-frame clones only, minus some. V, J and clone size derive from that table, while D and trimming were established from the DNA sequence. The sample contains hundreds of thousands of clones, about 87% of which appear only once. The source is a human donor in a cohort sampled during active COVID-19. The chain is built from TRBV13 and TRBJ2-7, with a weak D call TRBD2 (6 bases). The specimen sequenced was peripheral blood. CDR3 DNA sequence: TGTGCCAGCAGCTTACGGCGGGACTCCTACGAGCAGTACTTC. Encoded protein: CASSLRRDSYEQYF.